One and the same sample provided the 2 T cell receptor beta chains below, sequenced in a study of shared clonotypes between healthy human individuals. Profiling relied on immunoSEQ multiplex PCR, and the TCRdb table lists in-frame clones only, not all of them. The sample has roughly 490,000 clones; 60% to 85% are singletons. The material sequenced was PBMCs. The receptors originated from a woman between 35 and 50 years old in good health. Some clones in this sample may be carry-over from other donors' samples.

The rearrangement links TRBV6-5 to TRBJ1-4; the D is unclear. Germline assignment: CDR1 MNHEY and CDR2 SVGAGI. Between the trimmed V and J ends, which lost 6 bases and 6 bases, there was a span of 11 bases. This CDR3 is built from 13 residues. The chain's CDR3 is CASSPAGYEKLFF. The DNA for the CDR3 is TGTGCCAGCAGCCCCGCGGGATATGAAAAACTGTTTTTT.

V is TRBV6-1 and J is TRBJ2-1, with unresolved D. The CDR3 has 12 amino acids. Germline V lookup: CDR1 MNHNS, CDR2 SASEGT. V dropped 7 bases and J dropped 4 bases, with 8 bases sitting between them. CDR3 region: CASKDPYNEQFF. The CDR3 nucleotides read TGTGCCAGCAAGGACCCTTACAATGAGCAGTTCTTC.